Listed below are T cell receptor beta chains from one sample, sequenced in a study of T cell responses to AZD1222 COVID-19 vaccine. The data were produced by immunoSEQ multiplex PCR, yet TCRdb's version contains in-frame clones alone and is incomplete. The table records under 150,000 clones, 88% of them present only once. Sample: peripheral blood, taken on day 0 of MenACWY control vaccination. The receptors were sampled from an adult in good health. Both conserved end residues are trimmed from each CDR3. Each record gives: clone size, V gene, CDR3 protein. Rows give clone size only sometimes, using once, few, many, or a class for an expanded clone.

size: .; V: TRBV6-5; CDR3: ASRRDTLSYEQY
size: .; V: TRBV18; CDR3: ASSPQYRGRDEQF
size: .; V: TRBV7-9; CDR3: ASSLGGISTDTQY
size: .; V: TRBV20-1; CDR3: SASGTGGHTSYNEQF
size: .; V: TRBV25-1; CDR3: ASSASYYEQY
size: .; V: TRBV6-4; CDR3: ASSERGLDTGELF
size: .; V: TRBV28; CDR3: ASSLTGLVGDGYT
size: .; V: TRBV19; CDR3: ASSIGFPYEQY
size: .; V: TRBV5-4; CDR3: ASSLAGLNTGELF
size: .; V: TRBV6-4; CDR3: ASSDGQASSYNEQF
size: .; V: TRBV18; CDR3: ASSPDGTDTQY
size: once; V: TRBV6-5; CDR3: ASSPNRGDYGYT
size: .; V: TRBV3-1/TRBV3-2; CDR3: ASRRSTEAF